A single sample gave rise to the 3 T cell receptor beta chains below, sequenced in a study of response to subunit inactivated influenza vaccine. Using its own MiXCR run on the RT-PCR reads, TCRdb lists one record per CDR3 protein. Here the sample spans around 470,000 distinct CDR3 sequences, around 7.7% being singletons. Here the sequenced sample was PBMCs from blood, taken 23 months after vaccination. The receptors shown here come from a man aged 50-75 years who received an inactivated influenza vaccine.

Ten or more counts support this clonotype. V and J are TRBV9 and TRBJ2-3; the match to TRBD1 covers 9 bases. The CDR3 has 16 residues. V lost 6 bases and J lost 0; bases outside the gene matches: 8. The germline V gene encodes CDR1 SGDLS and CDR2 YYNGEE. CDR3 nucleotide sequence: TGTGCCAGCACCAGTACAGGGGGCGAGAGCACAGATACGCAGTATTTT. Its translation is CASTSTGGESTDTQYF.

This clonotype was seen ten or more times. The chain uses TRBV7-9 and TRBJ1-4; maybe TRBD1 (6 bases). Germline assignment: CDR1 SEHNR and CDR2 FQNEAQ (reference sequence). The CDR3 extends over 17 amino acids. Trimming took off 4 bases at V and 7 bases at J, with 22 bases between the two ends. CDR3 DNA: TGTGCCAGCAGCTCACCCGATATGAGGGGGAAGGGTGAAAAACTGTTTTTT. Translated, it gives CASSSPDMRGKGEKLFF.

This chain links TRBV5-1 with TRBJ2-5; a weak D match, TRBD2 (5 bases). Trimming cost V 0 bases and J 3 bases, with 12 bases left between them. Germline V CDR1 and CDR2: SGHRS, YFSETQ. CDR3 length: 15 amino acids. CDR3 coding DNA: TGCGCCAGCAGCTTGGACGGGCGGGCCGAAGAGACCCAGTACTTC. Protein: CASSLDGRAEETQYF. The variable domain in full, with the rest retrieved from reference TRBV5-1 and TRBJ2-5, is KAGVTQTPRYLIKTRGQQVTLSCSPISGHRSVSWYQQTPGQGLQFLFEYFSETQRNKGNFPGRFSGRQFSNSRSEMNVSTLELGDSALYLCASSLDGRAEETQYFGPGTRLLVL.